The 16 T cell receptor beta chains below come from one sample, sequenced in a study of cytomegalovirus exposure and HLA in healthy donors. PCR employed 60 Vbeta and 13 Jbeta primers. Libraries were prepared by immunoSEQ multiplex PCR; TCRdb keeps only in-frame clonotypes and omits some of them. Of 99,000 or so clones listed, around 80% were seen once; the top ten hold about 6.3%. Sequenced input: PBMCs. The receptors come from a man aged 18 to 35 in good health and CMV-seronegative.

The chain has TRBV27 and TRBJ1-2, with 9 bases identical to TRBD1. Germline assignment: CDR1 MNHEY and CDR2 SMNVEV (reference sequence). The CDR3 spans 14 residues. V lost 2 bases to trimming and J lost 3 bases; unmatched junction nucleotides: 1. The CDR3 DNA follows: TGTGCCAGCAGTTTAAGACAGGGGGACTATGGCTACACCTTC. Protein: CASSLRQGDYGYTF.

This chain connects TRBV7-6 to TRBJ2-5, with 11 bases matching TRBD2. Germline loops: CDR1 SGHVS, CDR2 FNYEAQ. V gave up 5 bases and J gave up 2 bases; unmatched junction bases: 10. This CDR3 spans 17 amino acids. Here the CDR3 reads CASSDSGTSGLQETQYF. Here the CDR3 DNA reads TGTGCCAGCAGCGATTCCGGGACTAGCGGCCTACAAGAGACCCAGTACTTC. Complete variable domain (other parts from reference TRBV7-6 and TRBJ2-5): GAGVSQSPRYKVTKRGQDVALRCDPISGHVSLYWYRQALGQGPEFLTYFNYEAQQDKSGLPNDRFSAERPEGSISTLTIQRTEQRDSAMYRCASSDSGTSGLQETQYFGPGTRLLVL.

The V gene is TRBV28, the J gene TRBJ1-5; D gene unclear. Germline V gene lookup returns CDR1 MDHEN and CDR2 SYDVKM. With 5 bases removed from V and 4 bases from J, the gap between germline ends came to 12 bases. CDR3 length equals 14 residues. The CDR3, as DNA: TGTGCCAGCAGTCCACCAGGACTAAATCAGCCCCAGCATTTT. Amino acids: CASSPPGLNQPQHF.

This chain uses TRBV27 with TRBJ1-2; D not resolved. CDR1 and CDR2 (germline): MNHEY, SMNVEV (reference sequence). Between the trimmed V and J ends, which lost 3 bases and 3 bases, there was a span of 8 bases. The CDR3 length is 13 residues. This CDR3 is CASSLSVDYGYTF. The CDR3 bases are TGTGCCAGCAGTTTGTCAGTGGACTATGGCTACACCTTC.

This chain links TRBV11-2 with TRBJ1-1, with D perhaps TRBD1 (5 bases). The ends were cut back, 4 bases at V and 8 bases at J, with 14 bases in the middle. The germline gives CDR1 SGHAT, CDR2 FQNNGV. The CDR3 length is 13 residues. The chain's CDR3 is CASSSNQGSEAFF. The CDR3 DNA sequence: TGTGCCAGCAGCTCGAACCAGGGATCCGAAGCTTTCTTT.

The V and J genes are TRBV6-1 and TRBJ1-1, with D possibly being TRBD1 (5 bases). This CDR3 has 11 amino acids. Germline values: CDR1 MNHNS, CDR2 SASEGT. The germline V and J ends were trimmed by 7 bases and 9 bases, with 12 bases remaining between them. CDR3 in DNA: TGTGCCAGCACCAACGGGGGTAAAGCTTTCTTT. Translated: CASTNGGKAFF.

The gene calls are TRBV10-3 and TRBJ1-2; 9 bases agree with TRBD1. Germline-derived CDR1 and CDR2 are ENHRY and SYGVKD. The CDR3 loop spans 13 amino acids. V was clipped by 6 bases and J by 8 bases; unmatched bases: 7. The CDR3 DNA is TGTGCCATCAGGAGGGACAGGGCTTACGGCTACACCTTC. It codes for CAIRRDRAYGYTF.

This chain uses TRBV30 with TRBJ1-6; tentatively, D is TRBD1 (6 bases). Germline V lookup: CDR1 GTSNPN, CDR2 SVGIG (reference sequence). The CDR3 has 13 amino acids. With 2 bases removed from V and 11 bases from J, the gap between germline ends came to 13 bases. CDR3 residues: CAWSSTQGTPLHF. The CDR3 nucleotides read TGTGCCTGGAGTTCAACCCAGGGGACACCCCTCCACTTT.

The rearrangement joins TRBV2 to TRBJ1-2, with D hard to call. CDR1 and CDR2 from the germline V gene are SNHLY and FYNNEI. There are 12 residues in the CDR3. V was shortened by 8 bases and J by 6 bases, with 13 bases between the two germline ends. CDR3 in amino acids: CASEEGWNGYTF. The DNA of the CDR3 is TGTGCCAGCGAGGAGGGATGGAATGGCTACACCTTC.

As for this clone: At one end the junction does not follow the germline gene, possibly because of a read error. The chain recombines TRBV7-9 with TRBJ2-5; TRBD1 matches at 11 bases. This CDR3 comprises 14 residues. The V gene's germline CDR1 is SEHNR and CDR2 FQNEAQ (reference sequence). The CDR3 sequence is CSSSVGQGGETQYF. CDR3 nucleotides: TGTTCCAGCAGCGTGGGACAGGGGGGAGAGACTCAGTACTTC.

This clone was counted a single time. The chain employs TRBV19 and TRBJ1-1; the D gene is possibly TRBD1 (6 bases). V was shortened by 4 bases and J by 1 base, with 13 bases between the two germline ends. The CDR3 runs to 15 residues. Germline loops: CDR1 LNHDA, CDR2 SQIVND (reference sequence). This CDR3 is CASSTGHLTNTEAFF. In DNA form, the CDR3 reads TGTGCCAGTAGTACGGGACATTTGACGAACACTGAAGCTTTCTTT.

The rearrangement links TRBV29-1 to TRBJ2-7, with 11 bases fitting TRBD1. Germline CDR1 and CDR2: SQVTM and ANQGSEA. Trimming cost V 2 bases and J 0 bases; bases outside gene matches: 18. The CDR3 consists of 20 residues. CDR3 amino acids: CSVEKRSGTGGWDFSYEQYF. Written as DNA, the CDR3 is TGCAGCGTTGAAAAACGGTCCGGGACAGGGGGTTGGGACTTCTCCTACGAGCAGTACTTC.

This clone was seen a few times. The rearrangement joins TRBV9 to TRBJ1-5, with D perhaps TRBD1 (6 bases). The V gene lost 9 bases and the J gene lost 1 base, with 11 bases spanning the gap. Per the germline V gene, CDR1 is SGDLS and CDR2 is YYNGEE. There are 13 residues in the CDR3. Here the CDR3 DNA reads TGTGCCACCCACAGGGAGAGCAATCAGCCCCAGCATTTT. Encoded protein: CATHRESNQPQHF.

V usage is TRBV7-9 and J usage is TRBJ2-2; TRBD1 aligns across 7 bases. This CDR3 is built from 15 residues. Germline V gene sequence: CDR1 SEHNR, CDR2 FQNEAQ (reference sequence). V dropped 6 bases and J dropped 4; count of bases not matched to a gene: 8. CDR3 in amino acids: CASRPTGISTGELFF. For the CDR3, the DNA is TGTGCCAGCAGACCGACAGGGATTAGCACCGGGGAGCTGTTTTTT.

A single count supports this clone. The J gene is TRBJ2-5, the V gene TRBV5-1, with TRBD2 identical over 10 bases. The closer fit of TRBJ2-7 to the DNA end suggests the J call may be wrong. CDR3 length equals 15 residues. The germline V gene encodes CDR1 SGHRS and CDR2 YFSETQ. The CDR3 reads CASSLRLAGTYEQYF. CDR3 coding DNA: TGCGCCAGCAGCTTGCGACTAGCGGGTACCTACGAGCAGTACTTC.

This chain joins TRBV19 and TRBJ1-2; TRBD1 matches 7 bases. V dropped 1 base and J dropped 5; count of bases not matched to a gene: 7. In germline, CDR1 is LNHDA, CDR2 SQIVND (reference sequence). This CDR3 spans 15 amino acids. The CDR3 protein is CASSIGLTGRYGYTF. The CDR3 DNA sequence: TGTGCCAGTAGTATAGGGTTGACAGGGAGGTATGGCTACACCTTC.